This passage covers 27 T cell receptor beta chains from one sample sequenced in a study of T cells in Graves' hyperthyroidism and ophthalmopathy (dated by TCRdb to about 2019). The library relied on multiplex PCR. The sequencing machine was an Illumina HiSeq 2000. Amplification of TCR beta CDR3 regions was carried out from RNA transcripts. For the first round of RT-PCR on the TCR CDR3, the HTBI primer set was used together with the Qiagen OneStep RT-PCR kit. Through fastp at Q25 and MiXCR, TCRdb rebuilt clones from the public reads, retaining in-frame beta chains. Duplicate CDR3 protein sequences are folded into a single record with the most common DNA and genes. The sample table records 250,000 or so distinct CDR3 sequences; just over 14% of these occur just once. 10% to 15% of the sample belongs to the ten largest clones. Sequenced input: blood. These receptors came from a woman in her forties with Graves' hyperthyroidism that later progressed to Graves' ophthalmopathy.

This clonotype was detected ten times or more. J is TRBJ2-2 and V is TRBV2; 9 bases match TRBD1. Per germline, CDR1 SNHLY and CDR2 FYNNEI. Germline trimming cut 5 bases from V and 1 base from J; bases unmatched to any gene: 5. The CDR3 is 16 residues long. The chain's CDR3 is CASSTNRGLNTGELFF. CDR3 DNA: TGTGCCAGCAGTACTAACAGGGGGCTGAACACCGGGGAGCTGTTTTTT.

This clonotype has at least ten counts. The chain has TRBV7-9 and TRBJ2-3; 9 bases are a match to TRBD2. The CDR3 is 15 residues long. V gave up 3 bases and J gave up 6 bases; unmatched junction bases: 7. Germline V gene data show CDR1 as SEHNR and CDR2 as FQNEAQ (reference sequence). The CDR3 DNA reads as TGTGCCAGCAGCTTTCGCGGGAGGGCCGAGGATACGCAGTATTTT. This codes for CASSFRGRAEDTQYF.

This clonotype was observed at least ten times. The DNA of the CDR3 is TGCAGTGCTAGTCCACTTTCCGGGTTTAGCTCCTACAATGAGCAGTTCTTC. Protein: CSASPLSGFSSYNEQFF. J is TRBJ2-1 and V is TRBV20-1, with unresolved D. Trimming took off 3 bases at V and 0 bases at J, with 18 bases between the two ends. Germline V lookup: CDR1 DFQATT, CDR2 SNEGSKA (reference sequence). The CDR3 is 17 residues long.

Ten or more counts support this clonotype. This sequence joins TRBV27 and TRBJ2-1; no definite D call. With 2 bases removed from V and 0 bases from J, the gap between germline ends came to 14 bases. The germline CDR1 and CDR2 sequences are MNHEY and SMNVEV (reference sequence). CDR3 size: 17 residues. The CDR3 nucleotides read TGTGCCAGCAGTTTAAGTTTTGGTGGGTACTCCTACAATGAGCAGTTCTTC. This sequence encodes CASSLSFGGYSYNEQFF.

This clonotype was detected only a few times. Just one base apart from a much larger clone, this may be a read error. The CDR3 region is CASSFHEQFF. The DNA for the CDR3 is TGTGCCAGCAGCTTCCATGAGCAGTTCTTC. The rearrangement joins TRBV11-2 to TRBJ2-1, with D uncertain. The CDR3 runs to 10 residues. Germline CDR1 and CDR2: SGHAT and FQNNGV. Trimming left V 3 bases short and J 8 bases short, with 2 bases between.

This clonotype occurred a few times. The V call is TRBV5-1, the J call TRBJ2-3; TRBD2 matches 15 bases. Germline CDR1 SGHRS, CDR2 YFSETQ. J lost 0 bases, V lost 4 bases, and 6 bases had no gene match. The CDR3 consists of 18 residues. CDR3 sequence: CASSIGLAGGPSTDTQYF. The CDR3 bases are TGCGCCAGCAGCATTGGACTAGCGGGAGGGCCTAGCACAGATACGCAGTATTTT.

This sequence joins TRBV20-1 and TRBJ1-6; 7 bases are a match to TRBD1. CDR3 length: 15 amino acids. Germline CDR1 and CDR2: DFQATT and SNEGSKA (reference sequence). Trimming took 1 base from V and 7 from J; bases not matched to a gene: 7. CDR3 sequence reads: CSARGQGQRNSPLHF. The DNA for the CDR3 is TGCAGTGCTAGAGGCCAGGGACAGCGAAATTCACCCCTCCACTTT.

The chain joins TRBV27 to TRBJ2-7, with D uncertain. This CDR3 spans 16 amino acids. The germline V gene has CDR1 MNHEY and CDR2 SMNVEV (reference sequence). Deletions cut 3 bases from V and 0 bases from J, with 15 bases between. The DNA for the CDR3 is TGTGCCAGCAGTTTTTTTTCAGCGAGGAGCTCCTACGAGCAGTACTTC. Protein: CASSFFSARSSYEQYF.

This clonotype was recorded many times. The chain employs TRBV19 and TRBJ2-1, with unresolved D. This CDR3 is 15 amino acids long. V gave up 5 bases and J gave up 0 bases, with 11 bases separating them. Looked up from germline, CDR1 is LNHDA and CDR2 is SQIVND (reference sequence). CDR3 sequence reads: CASSLSGNSYNEQFF. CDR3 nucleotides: TGTGCCAGTAGTCTTAGTGGGAACTCCTACAATGAGCAGTTCTTC.

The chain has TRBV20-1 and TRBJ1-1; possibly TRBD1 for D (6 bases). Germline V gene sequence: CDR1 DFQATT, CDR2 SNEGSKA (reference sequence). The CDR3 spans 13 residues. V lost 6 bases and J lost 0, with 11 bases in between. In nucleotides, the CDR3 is TGCAGTGCGGGGGGCAGCATGAACACTGAAGCTTTCTTT. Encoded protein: CSAGGSMNTEAFF.

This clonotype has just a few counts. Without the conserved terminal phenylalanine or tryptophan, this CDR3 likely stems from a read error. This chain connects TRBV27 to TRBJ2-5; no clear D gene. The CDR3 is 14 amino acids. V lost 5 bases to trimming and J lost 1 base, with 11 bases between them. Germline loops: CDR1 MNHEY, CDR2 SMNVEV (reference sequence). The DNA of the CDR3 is TGTGCCAGCAGTGCCGGGCCGTTCCAAGAGACCCAGTACCTC. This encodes CASSAGPFQETQYL.

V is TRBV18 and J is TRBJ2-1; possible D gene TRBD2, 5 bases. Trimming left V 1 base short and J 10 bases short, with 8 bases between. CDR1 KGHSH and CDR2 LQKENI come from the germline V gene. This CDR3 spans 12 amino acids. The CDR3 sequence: CASSPRLAEQFF. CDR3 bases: TGTGCCAGCTCACCACGGCTAGCCGAGCAGTTCTTC.

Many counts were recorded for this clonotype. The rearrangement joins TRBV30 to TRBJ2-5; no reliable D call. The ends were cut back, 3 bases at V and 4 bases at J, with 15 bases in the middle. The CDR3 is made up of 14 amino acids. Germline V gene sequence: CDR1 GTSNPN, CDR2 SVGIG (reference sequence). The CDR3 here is CAWRIPYPRETQYF. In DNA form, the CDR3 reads TGTGCCTGGAGGATCCCCTATCCTAGAGAGACCCAGTACTTC.

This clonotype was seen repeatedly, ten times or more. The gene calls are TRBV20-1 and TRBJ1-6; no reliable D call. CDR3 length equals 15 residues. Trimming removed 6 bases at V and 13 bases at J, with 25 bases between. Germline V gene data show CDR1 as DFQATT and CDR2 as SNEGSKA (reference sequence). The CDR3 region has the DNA TGCAGTGCCAGATCCGGACCGGACGTTCTGTCCCCCCTCCACTTT. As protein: CSARSGPDVLSPLHF.

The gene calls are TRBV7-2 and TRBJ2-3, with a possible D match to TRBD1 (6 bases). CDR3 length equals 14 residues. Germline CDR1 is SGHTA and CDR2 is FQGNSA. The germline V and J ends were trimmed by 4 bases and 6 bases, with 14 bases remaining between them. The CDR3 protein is CASSSGHPSDTQYF. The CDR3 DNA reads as TGTGCCAGCAGCTCGGGACACCCTTCGGATACGCAGTATTTT.

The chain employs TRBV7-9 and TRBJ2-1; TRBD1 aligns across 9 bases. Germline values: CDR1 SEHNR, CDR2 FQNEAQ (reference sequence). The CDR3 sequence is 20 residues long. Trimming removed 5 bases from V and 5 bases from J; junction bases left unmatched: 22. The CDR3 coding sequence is TGTGCCAGCAGCCCGAGGACAGGGGAGACGTGGCTAGCGGAGGACAATGAGCAGTTCTTC. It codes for CASSPRTGETWLAEDNEQFF.

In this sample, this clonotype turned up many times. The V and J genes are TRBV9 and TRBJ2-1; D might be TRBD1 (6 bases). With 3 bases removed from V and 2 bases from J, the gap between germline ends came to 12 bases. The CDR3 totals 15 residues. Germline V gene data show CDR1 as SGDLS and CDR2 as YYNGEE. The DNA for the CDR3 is TGTGCCAGCAGCGCAGAACAGGGAACCTACAATGAGCAGTTCTTC. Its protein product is CASSAEQGTYNEQFF.

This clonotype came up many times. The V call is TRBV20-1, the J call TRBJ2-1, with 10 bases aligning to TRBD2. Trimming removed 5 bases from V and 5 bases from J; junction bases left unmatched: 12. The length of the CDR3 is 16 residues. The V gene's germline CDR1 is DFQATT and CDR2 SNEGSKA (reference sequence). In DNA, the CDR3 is TGCAGTGCTTCCGACCTAGCGGGAGTCGCACACAATGAGCAGTTCTTC. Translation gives CSASDLAGVAHNEQFF.

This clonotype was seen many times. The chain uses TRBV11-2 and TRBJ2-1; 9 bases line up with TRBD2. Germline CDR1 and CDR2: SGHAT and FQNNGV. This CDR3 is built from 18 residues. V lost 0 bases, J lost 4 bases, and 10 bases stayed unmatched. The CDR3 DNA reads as TGTGCCAGCAGCTTAGATATCTTGCGAAGCGGGGGGTACAATGAGCAGTTCTTC. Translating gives CASSLDILRSGGYNEQFF.

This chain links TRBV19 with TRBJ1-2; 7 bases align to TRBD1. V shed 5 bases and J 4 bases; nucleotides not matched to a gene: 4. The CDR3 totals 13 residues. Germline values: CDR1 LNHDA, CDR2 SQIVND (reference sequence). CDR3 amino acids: CASSPGGFYGYTF. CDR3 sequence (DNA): TGTGCCAGTAGTCCAGGGGGTTTCTATGGCTACACCTTC.

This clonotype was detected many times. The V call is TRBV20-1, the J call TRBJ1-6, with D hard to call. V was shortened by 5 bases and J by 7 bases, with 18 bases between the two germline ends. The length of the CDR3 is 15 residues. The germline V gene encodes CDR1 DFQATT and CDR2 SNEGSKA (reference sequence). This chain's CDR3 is CSARPGGHRNSPLHF. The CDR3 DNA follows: TGCAGTGCTCGACCAGGCGGGCATCGGAATTCACCCCTCCACTTT.

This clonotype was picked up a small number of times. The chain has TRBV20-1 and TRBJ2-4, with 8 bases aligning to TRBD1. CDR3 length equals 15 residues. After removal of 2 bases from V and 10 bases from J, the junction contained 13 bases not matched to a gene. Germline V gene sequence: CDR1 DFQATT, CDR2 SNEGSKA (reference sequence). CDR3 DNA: TGCAGTGCTAGACCCGTTGGGCAGGGGGCTAATATTCAGTACTTC. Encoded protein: CSARPVGQGANIQYF.

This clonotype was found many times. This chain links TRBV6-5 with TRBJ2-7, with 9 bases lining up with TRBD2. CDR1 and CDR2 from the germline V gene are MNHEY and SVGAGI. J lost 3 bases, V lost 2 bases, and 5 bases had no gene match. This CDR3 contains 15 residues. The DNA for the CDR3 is TGTGCCAGCAGTTACGGGACTAGCAGGAGCTACGAGCAGTACTTC. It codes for CASSYGTSRSYEQYF.

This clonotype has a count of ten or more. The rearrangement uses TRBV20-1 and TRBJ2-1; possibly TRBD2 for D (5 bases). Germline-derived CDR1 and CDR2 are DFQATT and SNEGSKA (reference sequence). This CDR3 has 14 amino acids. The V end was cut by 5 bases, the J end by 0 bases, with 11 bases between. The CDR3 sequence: CSASLLGSYNEQFF. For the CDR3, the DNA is TGCAGTGCTTCACTACTAGGCTCCTACAATGAGCAGTTCTTC.

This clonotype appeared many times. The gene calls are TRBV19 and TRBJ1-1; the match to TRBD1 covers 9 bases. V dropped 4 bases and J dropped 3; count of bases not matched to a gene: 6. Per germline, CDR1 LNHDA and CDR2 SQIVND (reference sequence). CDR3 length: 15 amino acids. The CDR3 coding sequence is TGTGCCAGTAGTACGGGGGGACAGGGCTACACTGAAGCTTTCTTT. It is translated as CASSTGGQGYTEAFF.

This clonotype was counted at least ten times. CDR3 bases: TGTGCCAGCAGTTACTCGCATGGGACTAGCGGGAGAAGGGATACGCAGTATTTT. Translated: CASSYSHGTSGRRDTQYF. The chain carries TRBV6-6 and TRBJ2-3; 14 bases agree with TRBD2. The CDR3 length is 18 residues. The germline V gene has CDR1 MNHNY and CDR2 SVGAGI (reference sequence). Unmatched junction bases numbered 8, after V lost 0 bases and J lost 6 bases.

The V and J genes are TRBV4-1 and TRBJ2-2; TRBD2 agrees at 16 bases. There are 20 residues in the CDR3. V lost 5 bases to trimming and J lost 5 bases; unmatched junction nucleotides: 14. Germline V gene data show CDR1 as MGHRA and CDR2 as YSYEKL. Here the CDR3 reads CASSGRPGTSGRALTGELFF. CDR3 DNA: TGCGCCAGCAGCGGAAGACCCGGGACTAGCGGGAGGGCCCTGACCGGGGAGCTGTTTTTT.